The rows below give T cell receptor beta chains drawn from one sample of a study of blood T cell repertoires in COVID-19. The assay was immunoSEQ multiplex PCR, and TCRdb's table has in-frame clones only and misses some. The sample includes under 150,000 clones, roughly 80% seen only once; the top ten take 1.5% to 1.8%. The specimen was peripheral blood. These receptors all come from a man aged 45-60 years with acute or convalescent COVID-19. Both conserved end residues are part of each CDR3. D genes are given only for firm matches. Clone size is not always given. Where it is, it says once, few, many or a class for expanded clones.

CDR3: CATTITTARGGTEAFF; DNA: TGTGCCACCACCATAACGACAGCGCGGGGAGGGACTGAAGCTTTCTTT; size: .; J: TRBJ1-1; V: TRBV28; D: .
CDR3: CATSVLPGRELPSYEQYF; DNA: TGTGCCACCAGTGTTCTCCCTGGACGGGAACTGCCCTCCTACGAGCAGTACTTC; size: .; J: TRBJ2-7; V: TRBV24-1; D: .
CDR3: CASTRDRDRSPLHF; DNA: TGTGCCAGCACCAGGGACAGGGATCGGTCACCCCTCCACTTT; size: .; J: TRBJ1-6; V: TRBV2; D: TRBD1
CDR3: CASSFHSSYEQYF; DNA: TGTGCCAGCAGCTTTCACAGTTCCTACGAGCAGTACTTC; size: few; J: TRBJ2-7; V: TRBV11-2; D: .
CDR3: CASSEYRALSNQPQHF; DNA: TGTGCCAGCAGTGAATACAGGGCCCTTAGCAATCAGCCCCAGCATTTT; size: .; J: TRBJ1-5; V: TRBV6-1; D: .
CDR3: CASSSARDYGYTF; DNA: TGTGCCAGCAGTTCCGCCAGGGACTATGGCTACACCTTC; size: .; J: TRBJ1-2; V: TRBV27; D: .
CDR3: CATSETGYEQYF; DNA: TGTGCCACCAGTGAAACGGGCTACGAGCAGTACTTC; size: few; J: TRBJ2-7; V: TRBV24-1; D: .
CDR3: CASSKVDRGGYTF; DNA: TGTGCCAGCAGCAAAGTGGATCGGGGTGGCTACACCTTC; size: .; J: TRBJ1-2; V: TRBV21-1; D: .
CDR3: CASSLTQGIGTDTQYF; DNA: TGTGCCAGCAGCTTGACACAGGGGATTGGCACAGATACGCAGTATTTT; size: .; J: TRBJ2-3; V: TRBV5-5; D: TRBD1
CDR3: CASSLSGTNYEQYF; DNA: TGTGCCAGCAGCCTTTCCGGGACAAACTACGAGCAGTACTTC; size: .; J: TRBJ2-7; V: TRBV6-6; D: .
CDR3: CASIDREIKNTEAFF; DNA: TGTGCCAGCATCGACAGGGAGATTAAGAACACTGAAGCTTTCTTT; size: .; J: TRBJ1-1; V: TRBV6-5; D: TRBD1
CDR3: CASSPAQTDTQYF; DNA: TGTGCCAGCTCACCGGCACAGACAGATACGCAGTATTTT; size: many; J: TRBJ2-3; V: TRBV18; D: .
CDR3: CASSYSKGWTGELFF; DNA: TGTGCCAGCAGTTACTCGAAGGGGTGGACCGGGGAGCTGTTTTTT; size: once; J: TRBJ2-2; V: TRBV6-6; D: .
CDR3: CTSSQEGYTEAFF; DNA: TGCACCAGCAGCCAAGAGGGCTACACTGAAGCTTTCTTT; size: .; J: TRBJ1-1; V: TRBV1; D: .
CDR3: CASSDRGRNTEAFF; DNA: TGTGCCAGCAGCGACAGGGGACGGAACACTGAAGCTTTCTTT; size: .; J: TRBJ1-1; V: TRBV6-5; D: TRBD1
CDR3: CASSSGQSYEQYF; DNA: TGTGCCAGCAGTTCGGGACAGAGCTACGAGCAGTACTTC; size: .; J: TRBJ2-7; V: TRBV28; D: TRBD1
CDR3: CASSPLAGSSYEQYF; DNA: TGTGCCAGCAGCCCCCTGGCGGGAAGCTCCTACGAGCAGTACTTC; size: .; J: TRBJ2-7; V: TRBV4-2; D: .
CDR3: CASTVRPNYGYTF; DNA: TGTGCCAGCACGGTGCGCCCTAACTATGGCTACACCTTC; size: .; J: TRBJ1-2; V: TRBV2; D: .
CDR3: CASSPQGRGSAGELFF; DNA: TGTGCCAGCAGCCCCCAGGGGAGGGGGTCGGCCGGGGAGCTGTTTTTT; size: .; J: TRBJ2-2; V: TRBV7-3; D: .
CDR3: CASRHSTNEKLFF; DNA: TGCGCCAGCCGACACTCAACTAATGAAAAACTGTTTTTT; size: .; J: TRBJ1-4; V: TRBV10-2; D: .
CDR3: CAIGQGDSPLHF; DNA: TGTGCCATAGGACAGGGAGATTCACCCCTCCACTTT; size: .; J: TRBJ1-6; V: TRBV10-3; D: TRBD1
CDR3: CASSLRLAGAGELFF; DNA: TGTGCCAGCAGCTTAAGGCTCGCGGGGGCCGGGGAGCTGTTTTTT; size: .; J: TRBJ2-2; V: TRBV7-3; D: TRBD2
CDR3: CASSAGGKGQPQHF; DNA: TGTGCCAGTAGTGCCGGGGGGAAGGGTCAGCCCCAGCATTTT; size: few; J: TRBJ1-5; V: TRBV19; D: .
CDR3: CASSARTGAVNGYTF; DNA: TGTGCCAGCAGTGCCCGGACAGGGGCGGTAAATGGCTACACCTTC; size: .; J: TRBJ1-2; V: TRBV6-4; D: TRBD1
CDR3: CASSLAISKTETQYF; DNA: TGTGCCAGCAGCTTGGCTATTAGCAAGACAGAGACCCAGTACTTC; size: .; J: TRBJ2-5; V: TRBV5-6; D: .
CDR3: CASSLDSGDTGELFF; DNA: TGTGCCAGCAGCTTAGATTCGGGGGACACCGGGGAGCTGTTTTTT; size: .; J: TRBJ2-2; V: TRBV7-9; D: .
CDR3: CASSGSPDKSSYEQYF; DNA: TGTGCCAGCAGTGGATCTCCAGACAAAAGCTCCTACGAGCAGTACTTC; size: .; J: TRBJ2-7; V: TRBV2; D: .
CDR3: CAWSAAGTSKFF; DNA: TGTGCCTGGAGTGCCGCCGGGACTAGCAAGTTCTTC; size: .; J: TRBJ2-1; V: TRBV30; D: TRBD2
CDR3: CSANGGGKDNEKLFF; DNA: TGCAGCGCCAACGGGGGGGGAAAAGATAATGAAAAACTGTTTTTT; size: .; J: TRBJ1-4; V: TRBV29-1; D: .
CDR3: CASRLARSTDTQYF; DNA: TGTGCCAGCAGACTAGCTCGGTCCACAGATACGCAGTATTTT; size: .; J: TRBJ2-3; V: TRBV6-5; D: .
CDR3: CASSWTAQNTEAFF; DNA: TGCGCCAGCAGCTGGACAGCACAGAACACTGAAGCTTTCTTT; size: .; J: TRBJ1-1; V: TRBV5-1; D: .
CDR3: CASSYSLAGYNEQFF; DNA: TGTGCCAGCAGTTACAGTCTAGCGGGGTACAATGAGCAGTTCTTC; size: .; J: TRBJ2-1; V: TRBV6-5; D: TRBD2
CDR3: CASSLSQSSGNTIYF; DNA: TGCGCCAGCAGCTTGTCACAGAGCTCTGGAAACACCATATATTTT; size: .; J: TRBJ1-3; V: TRBV5-1; D: .
CDR3: CASTHGHMSSYNSPLHF; DNA: TGTGCCAGTACCCACGGACATATGAGCTCCTATAATTCACCCCTCCACTTT; size: .; J: TRBJ1-6; V: TRBV19; D: .
CDR3: CASSSTGQGGNEKLFF; DNA: TGTGCCAGTAGTTCGACCGGACAGGGTGGCAATGAAAAACTGTTTTTT; size: once; J: TRBJ1-4; V: TRBV19; D: TRBD1
CDR3: CASVPGQTTDTQYF; DNA: TGCGCCAGCGTGCCGGGACAGACCACAGATACGCAGTATTTT; size: .; J: TRBJ2-3; V: TRBV5-1; D: TRBD1
CDR3: CASSLNGEKLFF; DNA: TGCGCCAGCAGCTTGAACGGTGAAAAACTGTTTTTT; size: .; J: TRBJ1-4; V: TRBV5-1; D: .
CDR3: CSVADDRQSPQHF; DNA: TGCAGCGTTGCCGATGACAGGCAGTCGCCCCAGCATTTT; size: .; J: TRBJ1-5; V: TRBV29-1; D: .